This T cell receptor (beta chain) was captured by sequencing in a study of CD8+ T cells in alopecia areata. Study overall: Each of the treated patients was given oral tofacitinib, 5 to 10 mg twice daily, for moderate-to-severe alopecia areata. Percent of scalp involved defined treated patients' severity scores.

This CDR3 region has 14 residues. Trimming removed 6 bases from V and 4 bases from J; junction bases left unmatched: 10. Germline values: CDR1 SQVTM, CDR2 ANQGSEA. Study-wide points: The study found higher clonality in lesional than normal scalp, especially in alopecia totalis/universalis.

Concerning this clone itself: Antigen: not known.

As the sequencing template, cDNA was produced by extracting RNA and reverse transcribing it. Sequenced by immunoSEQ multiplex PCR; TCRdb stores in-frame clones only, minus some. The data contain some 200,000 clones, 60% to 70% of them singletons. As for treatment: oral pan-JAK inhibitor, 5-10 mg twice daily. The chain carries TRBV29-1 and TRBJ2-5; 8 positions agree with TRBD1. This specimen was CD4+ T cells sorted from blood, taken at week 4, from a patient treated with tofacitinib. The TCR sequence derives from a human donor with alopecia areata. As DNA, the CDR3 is TGCAGCGTGAGGGATTACAGGGGGGCAGAGACCCAGTACTTC. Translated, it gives CSVRDYRGAETQYF. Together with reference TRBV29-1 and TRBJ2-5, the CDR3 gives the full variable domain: SAVISQKPSRDICQRGTSLTIQCQVDSQVTMMFWYRQQPGQSLTLIATANQGSEATYESGFVIDKFPISRPNLTFSTLTVSNMSPEDSSIYLCSVRDYRGAETQYFGPGTRLLVL.